This T cell receptor (beta chain) was identified during a study of molecular identifiers for immune sequencing clone quantification. Findings and limits, study-wide: Because of identical TCR molecules sharing a barcode, sizes of highly expanded clones could be underestimated. Over 99% of CMV-specific effector molecules, but under 1% of naive ones, were in clones above 20 copies.

CDR1 and CDR2 from the germline V gene are MGHRA and YSYEKL. The CDR3 contains 17 residues. Bulk TCR libraries were made with methods that had been previously described and with listed TCR primers. TCRdb reprocessed the PCR reads via MiXCR and lists one record per CDR3 protein. The sample contains hundreds of thousands of distinct CDR3 sequences, about 25% of which appear only once. For this clonotype: Antigen unknown. Sequence at one end of the junction differs from germline and may be a read error.

The sequence was collected from a human donor in good health. Some libraries in this study had Jurkat cell RNA spiked in. The chain combines TRBV4-1 with TRBJ2-1; 8 bases match TRBD2. Sample: naive CD8+ T cells from blood, with Jurkat cell RNA spiked in. The subset: FACS-sorted CD8+CD4-CCR7+CD45RA+ naive T cells. The CDR3 nucleotides read TGCGCCAGCAGCCAATTGAGCGGGGGCCCCAACTACAATGAGCGGTTCTTC. It is translated as CASSQLSGGPNYNERFF.